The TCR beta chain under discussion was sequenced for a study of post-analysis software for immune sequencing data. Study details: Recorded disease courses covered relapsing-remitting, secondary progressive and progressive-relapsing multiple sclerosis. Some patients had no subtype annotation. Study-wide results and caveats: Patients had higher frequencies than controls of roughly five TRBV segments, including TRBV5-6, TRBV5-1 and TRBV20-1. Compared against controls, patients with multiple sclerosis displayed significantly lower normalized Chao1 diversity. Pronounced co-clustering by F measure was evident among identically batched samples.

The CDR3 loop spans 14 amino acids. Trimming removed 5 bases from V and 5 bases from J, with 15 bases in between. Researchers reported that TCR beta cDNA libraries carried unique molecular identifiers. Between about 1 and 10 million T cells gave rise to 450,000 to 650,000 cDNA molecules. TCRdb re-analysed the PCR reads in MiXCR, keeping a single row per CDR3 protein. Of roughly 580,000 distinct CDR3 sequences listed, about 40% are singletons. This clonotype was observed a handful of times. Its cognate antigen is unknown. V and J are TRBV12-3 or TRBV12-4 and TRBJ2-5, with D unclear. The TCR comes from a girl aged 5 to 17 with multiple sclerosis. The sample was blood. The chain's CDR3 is CASSPRTGRETQYF. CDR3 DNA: TGTGCCAGCAGTCCGCGGACGGGTCGGGAGACCCAGTACTTC.